The 26 T cell receptor beta chains in this list originate from one sample, sequenced in a study of shared clonotypes between healthy human individuals. Clones were sequenced by immunoSEQ multiplex PCR, and TCRdb holds only the in-frame ones, with some missing. The sample records more than 2 million clones, approximately 95% being singletons. Sequencing input: naive CD4+ T cells sorted from blood. Sample subset: CD45RA+ positively selected. All receptors derive from a man aged 18-30 years in good health.

This chain uses TRBV10-1 with TRBJ2-3; tentative D call: TRBD2 (6 bases). This CDR3 spans 14 amino acids. Trimming took 2 bases from V and 5 from J, leaving 11 bases between them. Germline lookup yields CDR1 WNHNN and CDR2 SYGVQD (reference sequence). The chain's CDR3 is CASSETGVLDTQYF. The CDR3 coding sequence is TGCGCCAGCAGTGAGACGGGAGTTCTAGATACGCAGTATTTT.

The chain couples TRBV2 to TRBJ2-1; D possibly corresponds to TRBD1 (5 bases). Germline-derived CDR1 and CDR2 are SNHLY and FYNNEI. V was cut by 6 bases and J by 6 bases, with 12 bases left in between. The CDR3 is 13 amino acids. CDR3 amino acids: CASRDSEVNEQFF. DNA of the CDR3: TGTGCCAGCAGAGACAGTGAGGTCAATGAGCAGTTCTTC.

The chain carries TRBV11-2 and TRBJ2-7; TRBD2 is a possible D gene (7 bases). The CDR3 loop spans 16 amino acids. V was clipped by 1 base and J by 2 bases, with 15 bases between them. The germline CDR1 and CDR2 sequences are SGHAT and FQNNGV. The CDR3 region has the DNA TGTGCCAGCAGCTTAGTGGGGGGGCAGGGACCCTACGAGCAGTACTTC. This translates into CASSLVGGQGPYEQYF.

The CDR3 DNA follows: TGTGCCAGCAGCTTAGTTGAGACAGGGGGCTACGAGCAGTACTTC. Its protein is CASSLVETGGYEQYF. The gene calls are TRBV7-8 and TRBJ2-7, with TRBD1 identical over 9 bases. J gave up 3 bases and V 1 base, and 4 bases lay outside the gene matches. The CDR3 consists of 15 residues. Germline V gene sequence: CDR1 SGHVS, CDR2 FQNEAQ.

V usage is TRBV15 and J usage is TRBJ2-1, with 10 bases identical to TRBD2. The CDR3 spans 16 residues. V lost 3 bases, J lost 9 bases, and 11 bases stayed unmatched. The germline gives CDR1 LNHNV, CDR2 YYDKDF (reference sequence). The CDR3 DNA is TGTGCCACCAGCAGCAATCGGAGCGGGGGGGCCGTTGAGCAGTTCTTC. Translated: CATSSNRSGGAVEQFF.

CDR3 nucleotide sequence: TGCGCCAGCAGCTTGGCCTCTAGCGGGGGGCATCCAGATACGCAGTATTTT. Translated, it gives CASSLASSGGHPDTQYF. The rearrangement joins TRBV5-1 to TRBJ2-3, with 11 bases identical to TRBD2. Germline V gene sequence: CDR1 SGHRS, CDR2 YFSETQ. This CDR3 contains 17 residues. V gave up 0 bases and J gave up 4 bases; unmatched junction bases: 7.

V is TRBV21-1 and J is TRBJ1-5; whether TRBD1, the table's D call, matches the DNA was not checked. TRBV21-1 is given as a pseudogene. The CDR3 length is 13 residues. In DNA, the CDR3 is TGTGCCAGGGACAGGGGCGGCAATCAGCCCCAGCATTTT. As protein: CARDRGGNQPQHF.

The V and J genes are TRBV5-1 and TRBJ2-1; tentative D call: TRBD2 (6 bases). Germline V gene lookup returns CDR1 SGHRS and CDR2 YFSETQ. The CDR3 has 17 amino acids. Trimming stripped 4 bases from V and 0 bases from J, with 17 bases between. The CDR3 DNA is TGCGCCAGCAGCCTGACCCCGGCGGGGAGCTCCTACAATGAGCAGTTCTTC. Its protein product is CASSLTPAGSSYNEQFF.

This clone is a singleton in its sample. The chain uses TRBV6-1 and TRBJ2-7; 8 nucleotides line up with TRBD2. V shed 0 bases and J 3 bases; nucleotides not matched to a gene: 4. This CDR3 has 15 residues. Germline assignment: CDR1 MNHNS and CDR2 SASEGT. The CDR3, as DNA: TGTGCCAGCAGTGAAGCCCGGGGGGGCGGCTACGAGCAGTACTTC. Translating it yields CASSEARGGGYEQYF.

The chain couples TRBV13 to TRBJ2-4; 9 nucleotides agree with TRBD1. The length of the CDR3 is 15 residues. CDR1 PRHDT and CDR2 FYEKMQ come from the germline V gene (reference sequence). The V segment lost 4 bases and the J segment 9 bases; nucleotides outside the gene matches: 10. CDR3 residues: CASSYGDRVMAIQYF. CDR3 bases: TGTGCCAGCAGCTACGGGGACAGGGTAATGGCCATTCAGTACTTC.

In DNA form, the CDR3 reads TGTGCCAGCAGTGCGCTAGCGGGAGGGTTGTACGAGCAGTACTTC. This sequence encodes CASSALAGGLYEQYF. This chain connects TRBV6-1 to TRBJ2-7; TRBD2 matches at 12 bases. This CDR3 is 15 amino acids long. Per germline, CDR1 MNHNS and CDR2 SASEGT. The V and J ends lost 4 bases and 4 bases, in that order; junction bases with no gene match: 5.

The V call is TRBV12-5, the J call TRBJ1-1, with a tentative D call TRBD1 (5 bases). Germline CDR1 reads LGHNT; CDR2 reads FRNRAP. V was cut by 1 base and J by 8 bases, with 8 bases left in between. The CDR3 sequence is 12 residues long. The DNA of the CDR3 is TGTGCTAGTGGTTTGGAGGCAGGGGAAGCTTTCTTT. It is translated as CASGLEAGEAFF.

The V call is TRBV6-5, the J call TRBJ1-4; 9 bases agree with TRBD1. Germline CDR1 MNHEY, CDR2 SVGAGI. The V gene end was trimmed by 2 bases and the J gene end by 8 bases; junction bases not matched to a gene: 9. CDR3 length: 16 residues. CDR3 residues: CASSYIPGTGREKLFF. The CDR3 coding sequence is TGTGCCAGCAGTTACATCCCCGGGACAGGGCGCGAAAAACTGTTTTTT.

The V call is TRBV21-1, the J call TRBJ1-1. TRBV21-1 is a documented pseudogene. The CDR3 has 15 residues. This chain's CDR3 is CASSRPPGRNTEAFF. The DNA for the CDR3 is TGTGCCAGCAGCAGACCACCGGGACGGAACACTGAAGCTTTCTTT.

This rearrangement joins TRBV18 to TRBJ2-3; D is perhaps TRBD1 or TRBD2 (5 bases each). Trimming left V 7 bases short and J 5 bases short, with 19 bases between. This CDR3 spans 15 amino acids. Germline V gene sequence: CDR1 KGHSH, CDR2 LQKENI. The CDR3 spells CASLPFTGPQDTQYF. The DNA for the CDR3 is TGTGCCAGCTTACCCTTCACGGGGCCACAAGATACGCAGTATTTT.

Here the CDR3 DNA reads TGTGCCAGCAGCGCCCCCGACTATGGCTACACCTTC. Residues: CASSAPDYGYTF. The chain links TRBV9 to TRBJ1-2; D not resolved. Deletions cut 3 bases from V and 3 bases from J, with 6 bases between. The CDR3 has 12 residues. Germline V gene lookup returns CDR1 SGDLS and CDR2 YYNGEE.

V gene TRBV5-1 combines with J gene TRBJ1-1; D is possibly TRBD1 (5 bases). This CDR3 is 14 amino acids long. Per germline, CDR1 SGHRS and CDR2 YFSETQ. With 6 bases removed from V and 4 bases from J, the gap between germline ends came to 16 bases. This CDR3 reads CASNRGSGGTEAFF. CDR3 nucleotide sequence: TGCGCCAGCAACCGAGGATCGGGGGGCACTGAAGCTTTCTTT.

The chain couples TRBV5-1 to TRBJ2-2; D not resolved. This CDR3 is built from 11 residues. Germline V gene sequence: CDR1 SGHRS, CDR2 YFSETQ. The germline V and J ends were trimmed by 4 bases and 4 bases, with 2 bases remaining between them. The CDR3 loop is CASSATGELFF. The CDR3 nucleotides read TGCGCCAGCAGCGCCACCGGGGAGCTGTTTTTT.

The chain is built from TRBV5-5 and TRBJ2-7; D is unclear. Germline CDR1 and CDR2: SGHKS and YYEKEE (reference sequence). The CDR3 length is 13 residues. Trimming shortened V by 4 bases and J by 2 bases, and 10 bases separated the two germline ends. The CDR3 DNA reads TGTGCCAGCAGCCTGACAAATACCTACGAGCAGTACTTC. This codes for CASSLTNTYEQYF.

The V and J genes are TRBV27 and TRBJ2-3; D perhaps matches TRBD2 (6 bases). The germline CDR1 and CDR2 sequences are MNHEY and SMNVEV (reference sequence). CDR3 length: 13 amino acids. The V gene lost 6 bases and the J gene lost 14 bases, with 21 bases spanning the gap. The CDR3 sequence is CASSSAVGRRGYF. CDR3 DNA sequence: TGTGCCAGCAGCTCCGCAGTGGGGAGGAGAGGGTATTTT.

As for this clone: Other nucleotide sequences from this sample produce the same CDR3. J is TRBJ2-2 and V is TRBV18, with 10 bases identical to TRBD1. The CDR3 has 16 amino acids. Germline CDR1 reads KGHSH; CDR2 reads LQKENI. V lost 3 bases, J lost 3 bases, and 4 bases stayed unmatched. The DNA for the CDR3 is TGTGCCAGCTCACCGCGAGGGACAGGGGACACCGGGGAGCTGTTTTTT. Translated, it gives CASSPRGTGDTGELFF.

This sequence joins TRBV10-3 and TRBJ2-5; D remains unclear. The CDR3 length is 11 residues. CDR1 ENHRY and CDR2 SYGVKD come from the germline V gene. Trimming left V 10 bases short and J 0 bases short, with 6 bases between. The CDR3 DNA reads as TGTGCCACGCGGTACCAAGAGACCCAGTACTTC. Its protein is CATRYQETQYF.

This chain links TRBV5-1 with TRBJ2-1, with 9 bases fitting TRBD1. Germline CDR1 and CDR2: SGHRS and YFSETQ. CDR3 length equals 18 residues. With 4 bases clipped from V and 8 bases from J, the junction kept 19 bases outside the gene matches. Written as DNA, the CDR3 is TGCGCCAGCAGCCCTAACCCGGGACAGGGAGGTCGGGGCGATGAGCAGTTCTTC. This gives the protein CASSPNPGQGGRGDEQFF.

The rearrangement joins TRBV29-1 to TRBJ2-3; D may correspond to TRBD1 or TRBD2 (5 bases each). Germline CDR1 is SQVTM and CDR2 is ANQGSEA. CDR3 length equals 12 residues. The V end was cut by 5 bases, the J end by 4 bases, with 10 bases between. The CDR3 is CSVPGAPDTQYF. The CDR3 nucleotides read TGCAGCGTTCCCGGGGCCCCAGATACGCAGTATTTT.

V and J are TRBV4-1 and TRBJ1-4; D is possibly TRBD1 (6 bases). CDR1 MGHRA and CDR2 YSYEKL come from the germline V gene. Trimming removed 1 base from V and 2 bases from J, with 17 bases in between. This CDR3 has 18 amino acids. The CDR3 protein is CASSQVSGVFFTNEKLFF. Written as DNA, the CDR3 is TGCGCCAGCAGCCAAGTGTCAGGGGTCTTTTTTACTAATGAAAAACTGTTTTTT.

This chain connects TRBV27 to TRBJ2-2; tentatively, D is TRBD2 (6 bases). V shed 6 bases and J shed 0 bases, with 17 bases lying between them. CDR3 size: 17 residues. Germline V gene lookup returns CDR1 MNHEY and CDR2 SMNVEV (reference sequence). CDR3 protein: CASRDATGGSNTGELFF. CDR3 sequence (DNA): TGTGCCAGCAGGGACGCTACTGGGGGGTCGAACACCGGGGAGCTGTTTTTT.